This T cell receptor beta chain was sequenced in a study of spatial heterogeneity in lung cancer. Study information: Sequences of the beta chain were consistently detected in greater numbers than alpha-chain sequences. Raw-read counts averaged over ten per unique TCR and UMI combination. The study, taken as a whole, reports: Expanded intratumoral alpha and beta TCR counts tracked tumor mutation counts.

MiXCR, applied by TCRdb to the 5' RACE reads, yields one record per CDR3 protein. Counted here are around 19,000 distinct CDR3 sequences, about 6.3% occurring once; the ten biggest clones make up roughly 3.7%. Regarding time point: sample taken at primary tumor resection. Unsorted whole RNA from tumor, nontumor lung or frozen PBMC underwent sequencing. This clonotype was observed at least ten times. Its target is unknown. The source of this sequence is a female donor with early-stage non-small cell lung cancer. Sequencing was performed on lung tumor tissue, taken at surgery.

Here the CDR3 DNA reads TGCAGTGCTAGTCCTATCCGGGTCCGCTCCTACGAGCAGTACTTC. Protein: CSASPIRVRSYEQYF. The gene calls are TRBV20-1 and TRBJ2-7; no definite D call. The V gene lost 3 bases and the J gene lost 0 bases, with 15 bases spanning the gap. Germline loops: CDR1 DFQATT, CDR2 SNEGSKA (reference sequence). The CDR3 is 15 amino acids.